A selection of T cell receptor beta chains follows, all from one sample in a study of cytomegalovirus exposure and HLA in healthy donors. The method was immunoSEQ multiplex PCR; TCRdb's version includes in-frame clones alone and lacks a portion of them. The data show around 200,000 clones, roughly 75% seen once. Sequencing used PBMCs. The receptors come from a man aged 25-45 years in good health and CMV-seropositive. Each CDR3 is given with its conserved first and last residue. Fields, in order: clone size, D gene, V gene, J gene, CDR3 protein, CDR3 DNA. The D gene is left open where the match is weak. Where a row states a size, it is once, few, many or the class of an expanded clone; other rows omit it.

.,TRBD1,TRBV9,TRBJ2-5,CASSERGGSPETQYF,TGTGCCAGCAGCGAGAGAGGGGGCTCCCCAGAGACCCAGTACTTC
.,TRBD2,TRBV19,TRBJ2-1,CASSFSGRRGEQFF,TGTGCCAGTAGCTTTAGCGGGAGGAGGGGTGAGCAGTTCTTC
many,.,TRBV13,TRBJ1-2,CASSLGRGYGYTF,TGTGCCAGCAGCTTAGGCAGGGGTTATGGCTACACCTTC
.,TRBD1,TRBV6-1,TRBJ1-2,CASSQGADYGYTF,TGTGCCAGCAGCCAGGGGGCTGACTATGGCTACACCTTC
.,.,TRBV7-9,TRBJ1-1,CASSTQGWARSMNTEAFF,TGTGCCAGCAGCACGCAGGGGTGGGCTAGGTCCATGAACACTGAAGCTTTCTTT
.,.,TRBV7-3,TRBJ2-2,CASSFRAGELFF,TGTGCCAGCAGCTTCCGAGCCGGGGAGCTGTTTTTT
.,.,TRBV30,TRBJ1-1,CAWSRSPQKGDTEAFF,TGTGCCTGGAGTAGGTCTCCCCAAAAGGGGGACACTGAAGCTTTCTTT
.,.,TRBV5-4,TRBJ2-7,CASSGPRGSYEQYF,TGTGCCAGCAGCGGACCCAGGGGCTCCTACGAGCAGTACTTC
.,.,TRBV11-1,TRBJ1-1,CASSLGAGNTEAFF,TGTGCCAGCAGCTTGGGCGCGGGAAACACTGAAGCTTTCTTT
.,.,TRBV6-1,TRBJ1-2,CASSPETRGYTF,TGTGCCAGCAGTCCGGAGACGCGTGGCTACACCTTC
.,TRBD2,TRBV2,TRBJ2-3,CASSIGLAGTDTQYF,TGTGCCAGCAGTATTGGACTAGCGGGGACAGATACGCAGTATTTT
.,TRBD1,TRBV7-9,TRBJ1-2,CASSLEGAYGYTF,TGTGCCAGCAGCTTAGAGGGGGCGTATGGCTACACCTTC
.,TRBD2,TRBV5-6,TRBJ2-7,CASLSRGGGTDSSYEQYF,TGTGCCAGCCTCTCTAGAGGCGGGGGGACCGACAGCTCCTACGAGCAGTACTTC
once,.,TRBV7-2,TRBJ1-5,CASSQAGYGQPQHF,TGTGCCAGCAGCCAGGCAGGGTACGGTCAGCCCCAGCATTTT
.,.,TRBV15,TRBJ1-2,CATSTRLYGYTF,TGTGCCACCAGCACGAGACTCTATGGCTACACCTTC
.,TRBD2,TRBV19,TRBJ2-1,CASSILSGSGGFNEQFF,TGTGCCAGTAGTATACTCAGCGGTAGCGGGGGTTTCAATGAGCAGTTCTTC
few,.,TRBV9,TRBJ2-2,CASSVTAENTGELFF,TGTGCCAGCAGCGTAACAGCGGAGAACACCGGGGAGCTGTTTTTT
.,.,TRBV14,TRBJ1-3,CASSQGQAREGNTIYF,TGTGCCAGCAGCCAAGGGCAGGCCAGGGAAGGAAACACCATATATTTT
few,TRBD2,TRBV9,TRBJ2-7,CASSVEWTSGTYEQYF,TGTGCCAGCAGCGTAGAATGGACTAGCGGCACCTACGAGCAGTACTTC
.,TRBD1,TRBV9,TRBJ1-1,CASSVTHRGQYTEAFF,TGTGCCAGCAGCGTGACCCACAGGGGGCAATACACTGAAGCTTTCTTT
.,.,TRBV6-1,TRBJ2-5,CASSRHTQETQYF,TGTGCCAGCAGTCGACACACGCAAGAGACCCAGTACTTC
.,TRBD2,TRBV5-1,TRBJ2-5,CASGRTSGSQETQYF,TGCGCCAGCGGCCGGACTAGCGGGAGTCAAGAGACCCAGTACTTC
.,.,TRBV7-2,TRBJ2-5,CASSRYGGRWETQYF,TGTGCCAGCAGCCGGTACGGGGGGCGGTGGGAGACCCAGTACTTC